Listed here are 20 T cell receptor beta chains from one sample, sequenced in a study of low-dose radiotherapy and immunotherapy resistance in tumors. TRAV- and TRBV-specific primers primed first-strand cDNA, covering alpha and beta chains. A constant-region primer paired with the V-primer adapter amplified TCRs over approximately 18 PCR cycles. TCRdb used MiXCR to reprocess the reads, holding one entry per CDR3 protein. The data contain under 40,000 distinct CDR3 sequences, 49% of them seen just once; the ten biggest clones take up approximately 5.9%. The time point here: after trial treatment. Documented treatment: LDRT plus nivolumab, ipilimumab, low-dose cyclophosphamide and aspirin (RACIN trial). Source: PBMCs, taken after low-dose radiotherapy plus immunotherapy. These receptor sequences come from a male donor with gallbladder cancer.

The chain employs TRBV6-2 or TRBV6-3 and TRBJ1-1; no definite D call. This CDR3 is 12 amino acids long. Germline CDR1 MNHEY, CDR2 SVGEGT. Deletions cut 8 bases from V and 4 bases from J, with 11 bases between. The CDR3 region has the DNA TGTGCCAGCGTCAGCCGGAGCACTGAAGCTTTCTTT. As protein: CASVSRSTEAFF.

The chain is built from TRBV6-2 or TRBV6-3 and TRBJ1-1; 7 nucleotides match TRBD1. The CDR3 is 15 amino acids. V was clipped by 6 bases and J by 1 base; unmatched bases: 8. Per the germline V gene, CDR1 is MNHEY and CDR2 is SVGEGT. CDR3 nucleotides: TGTGCCAGCAGATATACTTACAGGGGGAACACTGAAGCTTTCTTT. This encodes CASRYTYRGNTEAFF.

This chain links TRBV5-1 with TRBJ2-7; the D gene is possibly TRBD2 (6 bases). The V end was cut by 0 bases, the J end by 1 base, with 14 bases between. Germline V lookup: CDR1 SGHRS, CDR2 YFSETQ. The CDR3 totals 16 residues. The CDR3 reads CASSLAPPRESYEQYF. CDR3 coding DNA: TGCGCCAGCAGCTTGGCCCCTCCCCGGGAGTCCTACGAGCAGTACTTC.

This clonotype has ten or more counts. This sequence joins TRBV5-3 and TRBJ2-3; D perhaps matches TRBD2 (5 bases). TRBV5-3 is given ORF status, its function remaining uncertain. The CDR3 is 14 amino acids. Trimming took off 8 bases at V and 6 bases at J, with 19 bases between the two ends. The CDR3 DNA follows: TGTGCCAGCAGTGCTCGGGGTAGCTGGGATACGCAGTATTTT. This gives the protein CASSARGSWDTQYF.

The J gene is TRBJ2-2, the V gene TRBV6-1; D is undetermined. The CDR3 totals 12 residues. CDR1 MNHNS and CDR2 SASEGT come from the germline V gene. The V end was cut by 4 bases, the J end by 5 bases, with 5 bases between. CDR3: CASSVITGELFF. In DNA form, the CDR3 reads TGTGCCAGCAGTGTTATAACCGGGGAGCTGTTTTTT.

A word on this clonotype: Since no conserved phenylalanine or tryptophan closes the CDR3, a read error is the likely cause. This sequence joins TRBV11-2 and TRBJ2-7; TRBD2 aligns across 7 bases. V lost 5 bases and J lost 2; bases outside the gene matches: 9. This CDR3 region has 15 residues. In germline, CDR1 is SGHAT, CDR2 FQNNGV. CDR3 coding DNA: TGTGCCAGCAGCCCAGGGTCTAGCGGTACCTACGAGCAGTACTAC. Amino acids: CASSPGSSGTYEQYY.

This clonotype is termed large. CDR3 sequence reads: CASSFEGSGYTF. As DNA, the CDR3 is TGTGCCAGCAGCTTCGAGGGGTCCGGCTACACCTTC. This chain connects TRBV7-9 to TRBJ1-2; possible D gene TRBD1, 5 bases. The germline V and J ends were trimmed by 3 bases and 8 bases, with 10 bases remaining between them. This CDR3 is 12 amino acids long. Germline-derived CDR1 and CDR2 are SEHNR and FQNEAQ (reference sequence).

The chain employs TRBV20-1 and TRBJ2-1; the D is unclear. Germline loops: CDR1 DFQATT, CDR2 SNEGSKA (reference sequence). V was cut by 3 bases and J by 2 bases, with 5 bases left in between. The CDR3 totals 12 residues. The CDR3 spells CSASGAYNEQFF. The CDR3 DNA follows: TGCAGTGCTAGTGGGGCCTACAATGAGCAGTTCTTC.

The table lists this clonotype with a count of one. It differs at one base from a far larger clone, so likely a read error. The chain is built from TRBV27 and TRBJ2-1; 11 nucleotides match TRBD2. From germline, CDR1 is MNHEY and CDR2 SMNVEV (reference sequence). V shed 6 bases, J shed 10 bases, and the junction held 11 bases outside the gene matches. The CDR3 has 15 amino acids. CDR3 region: CASSRGTSGNYEQFF. The DNA of the CDR3 is TGTGCCAGCAGCCGAGGGACTAGCGGAAACTACGAGCAGTTCTTC.

The chain uses TRBV6-5 and TRBJ1-1; D is uncertain. Deletions cut 4 bases from V and 3 bases from J, with 3 bases between. Germline-derived CDR1 and CDR2 are MNHEY and SVGAGI. This CDR3 spans 11 amino acids. CDR3 in amino acids: CASSSHTEAFF. The CDR3 DNA follows: TGTGCCAGCAGTTCTCACACTGAAGCTTTCTTT.

As regards this clonotype: This probably arose from a read error, given a far larger clone one base away. The chain is built from TRBV6-8 and TRBJ1-1; 7 positions agree with TRBD1. V gave up 5 bases and J gave up 8 bases; unmatched junction bases: 5. The CDR3 consists of 12 residues. Germline lookup yields CDR1 MNHGY and CDR2 SAAAGT. CDR3 sequence reads: CASSDMGQEAFF. CDR3 bases: TGTGCCAGCAGTGACATGGGACAGGAAGCTTTCTTT.

This clonotype was picked up many times. The chain has TRBV5-4 and TRBJ2-5; 8 bases are shared with TRBD2. V gave up 5 bases and J gave up 5 bases; unmatched junction bases: 14. Per the germline V gene, CDR1 is SGHNT and CDR2 is YYREEE (reference sequence). The CDR3 totals 16 residues. CDR3 residues: CASSTRAGGVVETQYF. CDR3 DNA: TGTGCCAGCAGTACGAGGGCCGGGGGGGTTGTGGAGACCCAGTACTTC.

This chain joins TRBV6-2 or TRBV6-3 and TRBJ2-2; TRBD1 matches at 9 bases. J gave up 4 bases and V 0 bases, and 9 bases lay outside the gene matches. CDR1 and CDR2 from the germline V gene are MNHEY and SVGEGT. The CDR3 consists of 18 residues. The CDR3 DNA reads as TGTGCCAGCAGTTACTCGAGCGGGACAGGGTTAGTCACCGGGGAGCTGTTTTTT. Protein product: CASSYSSGTGLVTGELFF.

This clonotype was counted once. This sequence joins TRBV3-1 and TRBJ2-3; TRBD2 matches at 14 bases. Germline V gene data show CDR1 as LGHDT and CDR2 as YNNKEL (reference sequence). V lost 3 bases and J lost 6; bases outside the gene matches: 8. CDR3 size: 17 residues. CDR3 region: CASSHPTSGRGMDTQYF. Written as DNA, the CDR3 is TGTGCCAGCAGCCACCCGACTAGCGGGAGGGGGATGGATACGCAGTATTTT.

This clonotype is medium-sized by share. This chain links TRBV15 with TRBJ2-7; 9 nucleotides agree with TRBD2. V lost 1 base, J lost 5 bases, and 9 bases stayed unmatched. The length of the CDR3 is 16 residues. The V gene's germline CDR1 is LNHNV and CDR2 YYDKDF (reference sequence). The CDR3 protein is CATSRGGSSGNHEQYF. The CDR3, as DNA: TGTGCCACCAGCAGAGGGGGGTCTAGCGGGAACCACGAGCAGTACTTC. Full variable domain (rest looked up from reference TRBV15 and TRBJ2-7): DAMVIQNPRYQVTQFGKPVTLSCSQTLNHNVMYWYQQKSSQAPKLLFHYYDKDFNNEADTPDNFQSRRPNTSFCFLDIRSPGLGDTAMYLCATSRGGSSGNHEQYFGPGTRLTVT.

This clonotype is medium-sized (0.01 to 0.1%). The chain couples TRBV6-2 or TRBV6-3 to TRBJ2-1; D ambiguous. Germline loops: CDR1 MNHEY, CDR2 SVGEGT. This CDR3 comprises 13 residues. Between the trimmed V and J ends, which lost 8 bases and 3 bases, there was a span of 11 bases. CDR3 in DNA: TGTGCCAGCCGGGCTAGAAGCTACAATGAGCAGTTCTTC. It yields the protein CASRARSYNEQFF.

This clonotype has a handful of counts. Since a far larger clone is one base different, this is likely a read error. J is TRBJ2-1 and V is TRBV12-3 or TRBV12-4; D not certain. This CDR3 has 14 amino acids. V dropped 3 bases and J dropped 10 bases, with 16 bases sitting between them. The CDR3 DNA is TGTGCCAGCAGTTTGGTCAGTTCCTCCTACGAGCAGTTCTTC. Amino acids: CASSLVSSSYEQFF.

The chain uses TRBV6-2 or TRBV6-3 and TRBJ1-2; D is perhaps TRBD1 (6 bases). Germline values: CDR1 MNHEY, CDR2 SVGEGT. Trimming pared 7 bases from V and 7 bases from J, leaving 13 bases between. The CDR3 loop spans 12 amino acids. This CDR3 is CASKQQGGGYTF. The CDR3 nucleotides read TGTGCCAGCAAACAACAGGGAGGTGGCTACACCTTC.

The chain links TRBV3-1 to TRBJ2-7; D uncertain. Germline V gene sequence: CDR1 LGHDT, CDR2 YNNKEL (reference sequence). V lost 1 base to trimming and J lost 6 bases, with 19 bases between them. CDR3 length: 16 amino acids. The CDR3 is CASSQGFDLGRSEQYF. The CDR3 DNA is TGTGCCAGCAGCCAAGGTTTTGACCTCGGTCGTAGCGAGCAGTACTTC.

This chain connects TRBV6-1 to TRBJ1-6; a weak D match, TRBD1 (5 bases). V lost 8 bases and J lost 14, with 10 bases in between. This CDR3 region has 10 residues. Germline CDR1 MNHNS, CDR2 SASEGT. CDR3: CASGGLALHF. Written as DNA, the CDR3 is TGTGCCAGCGGGGGACTGGCCCTCCACTTT.